This TCR beta chain was retrieved from a study of blood T cell repertoires in COVID-19. The overall study: From the United States, Italy and Spain came samples of acute and convalescent COVID-19.

The germline CDR1 and CDR2 sequences are MGHDK and SYGVNS. With 2 bases removed from V and 2 bases from J, the gap between germline ends came to 13 bases. CDR3 length: 15 amino acids. The repertoire was sequenced with immunoSEQ multiplex PCR; TCRdb's copy has only in-frame clones and lacks some. Of some 70,000 clones in the sample, more than 85% were seen once. The sequenced sample was peripheral blood. This TCR was sampled from a man in his 60s with acute or convalescent COVID-19. V and J are TRBV25-1 and TRBJ2-7; D is perhaps TRBD1 (6 bases). The CDR3 DNA follows: TGTGCCAGCAGTGAAGGGTCGGGACAAACCTACGAGCAGTACTTC. This sequence encodes CASSEGSGQTYEQYF.